Listed below are T cell receptor beta chains from one sample, sequenced in a study of cytomegalovirus exposure and HLA in healthy donors. The table came from immunoSEQ multiplex PCR; TCRdb's copy has only in-frame clones and leaves some out. Here the sample spans under 200,000 clones, about 81% being singletons. Sequencing input: PBMCs. The receptors shown here come from a woman between 25 and 40 years old in good health and CMV-seronegative. The CDR3 runs from the conserved cysteine through the conserved F or W. D genes are given only for firm matches. Some rows mark clone size as missing; the rest say once, few, many or name a class of expanded clone.

j_gene | v_gene | d_gene | abundance | CDR3aa | CDR3nt
TRBJ1-5 | TRBV27 | . | . | CASSFRQGSNQPQHF | TGTGCCAGCAGTTTCAGGCAGGGTAGCAATCAGCCCCAGCATTTT
TRBJ2-3 | TRBV10-1 | . | . | CASSERQTNTDTQYF | TGCGCCAGCAGTGAACGGCAGACAAACACAGATACGCAGTATTTT
TRBJ2-2 | TRBV5-1 | . | . | CASSPYREFSTGELFF | TGCGCCAGCAGCCCCTACAGGGAATTCTCCACCGGGGAGCTGTTTTTT
TRBJ1-3 | TRBV10-3 | . | . | CAISGSTIVSGNTIYF | TGTGCCATCAGTGGTTCGACTATCGTCTCTGGAAACACCATATATTTT
TRBJ2-7 | TRBV2 | TRBD1 | . | CASLMYRGQGLYEQYF | TGTGCCAGTCTTATGTATCGAGGACAGGGTCTCTACGAGCAGTACTTC
TRBJ2-1 | TRBV7-6 | . | . | CASSLVDSSYNEQFF | TGTGCCAGCAGCTTAGTCGACAGCTCCTACAATGAGCAGTTCTTC
TRBJ1-2 | TRBV29-1 | . | many | CSVGGQIDYGYTF | TGCAGCGTTGGGGGGCAGATAGACTATGGCTACACCTTC
TRBJ2-7 | TRBV10-2 | TRBD2 | once | CASTGLAGDRLGKTYEQYF | TGCGCCAGCACGGGACTAGCGGGAGATAGATTGGGAAAAACCTACGAGCAGTACTTC
TRBJ1-4 | TRBV11-2 | . | . | CASRSNSNEKLFF | TGTGCCAGCAGGAGCAACAGTAATGAAAAACTGTTTTTT
TRBJ1-1 | TRBV4-2 | . | . | CASSQDPVTGNTEAFF | TGTGCCAGCAGCCAAGATCCCGTAACGGGTAACACTGAAGCTTTCTTT
TRBJ1-4 | TRBV2 | . | . | CASSVSYRDKAFATNEKLFF | TGTGCCAGCAGCGTCTCATACCGGGACAAGGCATTTGCAACTAATGAAAAACTGTTTTTT
TRBJ1-2 | TRBV4-1 | TRBD1 | . | CASSQRTGGYGYTF | TGCGCCAGCAGCCAGAGGACAGGGGGCTACGGCTACACCTTC
TRBJ1-2 | TRBV29-1 | . | . | CSVEDPGAKGYTF | TGCAGCGTTGAAGATCCAGGGGCGAAAGGCTACACCTTC
TRBJ2-7 | TRBV6-1 | . | . | CASTKAYEQYF | TGTGCCAGCACTAAAGCCTACGAGCAGTACTTC
TRBJ1-1 | TRBV6-6 | . | . | CASNRQYTEAFF | TGTGCCAGCAATCGACAGTACACTGAAGCTTTCTTT
TRBJ1-1 | TRBV28 | . | . | CASSRYRDPNTEAFF | TGTGCCAGCAGTCGGTACAGGGATCCCAACACTGAAGCTTTCTTT
TRBJ1-6 | TRBV11-1 | . | . | CASSLSRSPLHF | TGTGCCAGCAGCTTATCTCGTTCACCCCTCCACTTT
TRBJ1-6 | TRBV7-3 | . | few | CASSLMGGYNSPLHF | TGTGCCAGCAGCTTAATGGGGGGCTATAATTCACCCCTCCACTTT
TRBJ1-1 | TRBV30 | . | . | CAWSGTLNTEAFF | TGTGCCTGGAGTGGCACATTGAACACTGAAGCTTTCTTT
TRBJ1-1 | TRBV29-1 | . | . | CSVQLRLVAEAFF | TGCAGCGTCCAGCTCAGGTTGGTGGCTGAAGCTTTCTTT
TRBJ1-3 | TRBV7-6 | TRBD1 | . | CASSLARTGVGNTIYF | TGTGCCAGCAGCTTAGCTCGGACAGGGGTCGGAAACACCATATATTTT
TRBJ2-7 | TRBV28 | TRBD1 | . | CASSSGTGIYEQYF | TGTGCCAGCAGTTCCGGGACAGGGATATACGAGCAGTACTTC
TRBJ1-5 | TRBV27 | TRBD1 | . | CASSSGGHSNQPQHF | TGTGCCAGCAGTTCAGGGGGACATAGCAATCAGCCCCAGCATTTT
TRBJ1-5 | TRBV15 | . | once | CATSSARGINQPQHF | TGTGCCACCAGCAGCGCGCGGGGGATCAATCAGCCCCAGCATTTT
TRBJ2-7 | TRBV5-1 | TRBD2 | . | CASSLTSGGAREQYF | TGCGCCAGCAGCCTGACTAGCGGGGGAGCACGGGAGCAGTACTTC
TRBJ1-4 | TRBV4-2 | TRBD1 | . | CASSPGQGETTNEKLFF | TGTGCCAGCAGCCCTGGACAGGGGGAAACAACTAATGAAAAACTGTTTTTT
TRBJ2-1 | TRBV7-6 | . | . | CASSLAAGGGQYNEQFF | TGTGCCAGCAGCTTAGCAGCAGGAGGCGGCCAATACAATGAGCAGTTCTTC
TRBJ2-3 | TRBV29-1 | TRBD2 | . | CSAEVAGGWRDTQYF | TGCAGCGCCGAGGTAGCGGGGGGGTGGAGGGATACGCAGTATTTT
TRBJ2-7 | TRBV6-6 | TRBD2 | . | CASWAAGGSYEQYF | TGTGCCAGCTGGGCGGCGGGAGGATCCTACGAGCAGTACTTC
TRBJ1-2 | TRBV28 | . | . | CASSLAILYGYTF | TGTGCCAGCAGTTTGGCAATTCTCTATGGCTACACCTTC
TRBJ1-5 | TRBV19 | TRBD1 | . | CASINTGGVSQPQHF | TGTGCCAGTATCAATACAGGGGGCGTCAGTCAGCCCCAGCATTTT
TRBJ2-7 | TRBV7-9 | TRBD2 | . | CASSLALGSGGSYEQYF | TGTGCCAGCAGCTTAGCGCTAGGTAGCGGGGGATCTTACGAGCAGTACTTC
TRBJ1-2 | TRBV30 | . | few | CAWTGEGYTF | TGTGCCTGGACAGGGGAGGGCTACACCTTC
TRBJ1-2 | TRBV2 | . | . | CASSGWGASNYGYTF | TGTGCCAGCAGTGGTTGGGGCGCTTCTAACTATGGCTACACCTTC
TRBJ2-2 | TRBV7-6 | TRBD2 | . | CASSLAGLAPTGELFF | TGTGCCAGCAGCTTAGCTGGACTAGCGCCCACCGGGGAGCTGTTTTTT
TRBJ2-2 | TRBV7-2 | TRBD2 | once | CASSPRASGGLGGELFF | TGTGCCAGCAGCCCCCGAGCTAGCGGGGGGCTCGGCGGGGAGCTGTTTTTT
TRBJ2-5 | TRBV5-1 | TRBD1 | . | CASSATGTGTRETQYF | TGCGCCAGCAGCGCCACCGGGACAGGGACCAGGGAGACCCAGTACTTC